This T cell receptor (beta chain) stems from a study of T-cell reconstitution after alpha-beta-depleted transplantation in children. For TCRbeta, the library was prepared with unique molecular identifiers. TCRdb independently ran MiXCR on the PCR reads; one entry per CDR3 protein. This repertoire shows a few hundred thousand distinct CDR3 sequences, approximately 10% found once; its top ten account for 2.4%. Regarding this clonotype: Sequence at one end of the junction differs from germline and may be a read error.

The CDR3 covers 15 residues. CDR1 and CDR2 (germline): MDHEN, SYDVKM. The rearrangement joins TRBV28 to TRBJ2-4; 10 bases fit TRBD2. Sequencing was performed on PBMCs from the stem cell graft donor, taken from the stem cell graft. The receptor was isolated from a human donor who donated a stem cell graft to a child with acute lymphoblastic leukemia. The CDR3 sequence is CASSPLSVGGLANHF. The CDR3 nucleotides read TGTGCCAGCAGTCCACTTTCTGTGGGGGGACTAGCGAACCACTTC.